Below, 31 T cell receptor beta chains from the same sample are listed, as sequenced in a study of T cells in Graves' hyperthyroidism and ophthalmopathy. RNA transcripts were the template for amplifying TCR beta CDR3 regions. The TCR CDR3 first-round RT-PCR relied on the HTBI primer set. TCRdb reprocessed the multiplex PCR reads via MiXCR and lists one record per CDR3 protein. The sample lists some 420,000 distinct CDR3 sequences; approximately 13% were seen once. Sequences were obtained from blood. These receptors were collected from a woman between 18 and 29 years old with Graves' hyperthyroidism.

This clonotype has ten or more counts. The CDR3 spells CASSELLDTEAFF. The CDR3 nucleotides are TGTGCCAGCAGTGAATTACTGGACACTGAAGCTTTCTTT. The chain couples TRBV2 to TRBJ1-1; D remains ambiguous. Germline lookup yields CDR1 SNHLY and CDR2 FYNNEI. The ends were cut back, 2 bases at V and 3 bases at J, with 7 bases in the middle. This CDR3 region has 13 residues.

This clonotype was counted at least ten times. The rearrangement links TRBV9 to TRBJ2-7; D ambiguous. Trimming removed 0 bases from V and 3 bases from J, with 13 bases in between. Looked up from germline, CDR1 is SGDLS and CDR2 is YYNGEE. The CDR3 runs to 15 residues. The CDR3 loop is CASSVGEAVGYEQYF. DNA of the CDR3: TGTGCCAGCAGCGTAGGAGAGGCGGTTGGCTACGAGCAGTACTTC.

The rearrangement links TRBV7-9 to TRBJ2-1; 13 bases match TRBD2. This CDR3 spans 15 amino acids. Trimming removed 5 bases from V and 8 bases from J; junction bases left unmatched: 6. Germline CDR1 is SEHNR and CDR2 is FQNEAQ (reference sequence). The CDR3 DNA reads as TGTGCCAGCAGCCAGAGGACTAGCGGGAGCCATGAGCAGTTCTTC. Translating gives CASSQRTSGSHEQFF.

This clonotype came up many times. The chain has TRBV2 and TRBJ1-2; TRBD1 might be the D (6 bases). The V gene's germline CDR1 is SNHLY and CDR2 FYNNEI. There are 13 residues in the CDR3. V was shortened by 7 bases and J by 4 bases, with 13 bases between the two germline ends. This CDR3 is CASIPQGGYGYTF. The CDR3 nucleotides are TGTGCCAGCATCCCACAGGGCGGCTATGGCTACACCTTC.

This clonotype has at least ten counts. This chain links TRBV6-2 or TRBV6-3 with TRBJ2-3, with TRBD2 identical over 15 bases. The CDR3 runs 18 residues. V lost 2 bases, J lost 3 bases, and 6 bases stayed unmatched. Germline V gene sequence: CDR1 MNHEY, CDR2 SVGEGT. CDR3 bases: TGTGCCAGCAGTTACAGGACTAGCGGGAGGGCACATACAGATACGCAGTATTTT. Translation gives CASSYRTSGRAHTDTQYF.

This clonotype was recorded at least ten times. This sequence joins TRBV30 and TRBJ2-4, with 13 bases matching TRBD2. This CDR3 region has 15 residues. V shed 1 base and J 4 bases; nucleotides not matched to a gene: 1. Germline values: CDR1 GTSNPN, CDR2 SVGIG (reference sequence). The chain's CDR3 is CAWSAGLAGKNIQYF. The CDR3 bases are TGTGCCTGGAGTGCGGGACTAGCGGGGAAAAACATTCAGTACTTC.

In regard to this clonotype: A much larger clone differs from this one at a single base, so this may be a read error. The chain combines TRBV7-9 with TRBJ2-1; either TRBD1 or TRBD2 may fit D (5 bases each). This CDR3 region has 15 residues. Germline V gene sequence: CDR1 SEHNR, CDR2 FQNEAQ (reference sequence). The CDR3 nucleotides are TGTGCCAGCAGCCTACTCGGGACGTCCTACAATGGGCAGTTCTTC. This gives the protein CASSLLGTSYNGQFF.

The table lists this clonotype with a few counts. The V call is TRBV12-3 or TRBV12-4, the J call TRBJ2-5; D is perhaps TRBD2 (6 bases). The CDR3 has 18 residues. V dropped 4 bases and J dropped 0 bases, with 21 bases sitting between them. The CDR3 loop is CASSSSEGLPPYQETQYF. The CDR3 region has the DNA TGTGCCAGCAGTTCCTCCGAGGGACTGCCGCCCTACCAAGAGACCCAGTACTTC.

There are a few counts of this clonotype. The chain is built from TRBV6-1 and TRBJ1-4; TRBD1 matches at 9 bases. V lost 7 bases and J lost 8; bases outside the gene matches: 11. CDR1 MNHNS and CDR2 SASEGT come from the germline V gene. This CDR3 comprises 15 residues. CDR3 residues: CASTPPGTGPEKLFF. CDR3 bases: TGTGCCAGCACCCCCCCGGGGACAGGGCCGGAAAAACTGTTTTTT.

This clonotype turned up a few times. The CDR3 nucleotides read TGTGCCAGCAGCTTATCACGGACAGTCTGGGATGAGCAGTTCTTC. As protein: CASSLSRTVWDEQFF. The chain employs TRBV7-2 and TRBJ2-1, with TRBD1 as a possible D gene (6 bases). The CDR3 length is 15 residues. Per the germline V gene, CDR1 is SGHTA and CDR2 is FQGNSA. V dropped 2 bases and J dropped 8 bases, with 16 bases sitting between them.

This clonotype was counted at least ten times. This chain uses TRBV27 with TRBJ2-7; 10 bases are a match to TRBD2. Germline-derived CDR1 and CDR2 are MNHEY and SMNVEV (reference sequence). There are 15 residues in the CDR3. The V segment lost 4 bases and the J segment 3 bases; nucleotides outside the gene matches: 6. The CDR3 DNA is TGTGCCAGCAGTTCCTTCCTAGCGGGAGTCTACGAGCAGTACTTC. Encoded protein: CASSSFLAGVYEQYF.

This clonotype was observed many times. This chain connects TRBV20-1 to TRBJ2-1, with D perhaps TRBD1 or TRBD2 (5 bases each). Germline loops: CDR1 DFQATT, CDR2 SNEGSKA (reference sequence). V was clipped by 3 bases and J by 1 base, with 10 bases between them. The CDR3 has 14 amino acids. This CDR3 is CSASAEGSYNEQFF. CDR3 coding DNA: TGCAGTGCTAGCGCAGAGGGGTCCTACAATGAGCAGTTCTTC.

This clonotype was detected many times. CDR3 nucleotides: TGCAGTGCTAGCCCGAGGACCTACGAGCAGTACTTC. This translates into CSASPRTYEQYF. The chain links TRBV20-1 to TRBJ2-7; D unresolved. Germline V gene lookup returns CDR1 DFQATT and CDR2 SNEGSKA (reference sequence). The CDR3 is 12 amino acids. With 3 bases removed from V and 2 bases from J, the gap between germline ends came to 8 bases.

In the case of this clonotype: A single base separates this from a much larger clone, so it may be a read error. This chain uses TRBV27 with TRBJ2-1, with 9 bases aligning to TRBD1. Per the germline V gene, CDR1 is MNHEY and CDR2 is SMNVEV (reference sequence). Trimming cost V 4 bases and J 9 bases; bases outside gene matches: 13. The CDR3 runs to 16 residues. The CDR3 coding sequence is TGTGCCAGCAGTTCCTACACCGGGACAGGGAGCCGTGAGCAGTTCTTC. Its translation: CASSSYTGTGSREQFF.

A remark on this clonotype: This may arise from a read error, as a much more abundant clone is one base away. This chain connects TRBV30 to TRBJ2-7, with a weak D call TRBD1 (6 bases). The J call could be wrong; TRBJ2-1 is a better fit for the DNA end. CDR3 length: 15 residues. Germline V gene lookup returns CDR1 GTSNPN and CDR2 SVGIG (reference sequence). The CDR3 DNA reads TGTGCCTGGAGTGTACGGGCAGGGGCGCTCTACGAGCAGTTCTTC. As protein: CAWSVRAGALYEQFF.

There are many counts of this clonotype. The chain uses TRBV28 and TRBJ2-1, with D unresolved. V was cut by 7 bases and J by 4 bases, with 17 bases left in between. Germline CDR1 and CDR2: MDHEN and SYDVKM. This CDR3 has 15 amino acids. The CDR3 sequence is CASTKYTEFYNEQFF. CDR3 nucleotide sequence: TGTGCCAGCACCAAATATACAGAGTTTTACAATGAGCAGTTCTTC.

This clonotype occurred a few times. The chain has TRBV6-2 or TRBV6-3 and TRBJ1-5; D not certain. The germline V gene encodes CDR1 MNHEY and CDR2 SVGEGT. V was clipped by 3 bases and J by 6 bases, with 15 bases between them. The CDR3 runs 15 residues. The CDR3 region has the DNA TGTGCCAGCAGTTATCCAGAGATCCAGAGTCAGCCCCAGCATTTT. It yields the protein CASSYPEIQSQPQHF.

This clonotype was detected only a few times. DNA of the CDR3: TGCAGTGCTAGATCGAGCGGGAGGGCCGGAGCCACAGATACGCAGTATTTT. It translates to CSARSSGRAGATDTQYF. The gene calls are TRBV20-1 and TRBJ2-3; 10 bases are a match to TRBD2. Germline V gives CDR1 DFQATT, CDR2 SNEGSKA (reference sequence). CDR3 length: 17 amino acids. The trim removed 2 bases at V and 2 bases at J, leaving 10 bases unmatched.

This clonotype was seen at least ten times. The chain uses TRBV12-3 or TRBV12-4 and TRBJ2-2; 12 nucleotides align to TRBD2. J was trimmed by 1 base and V by 5 bases; bases with no gene match: 5. The CDR3 is 17 residues long. CDR3: CASSTILAGGNTGELFF. The CDR3 bases are TGTGCCAGCAGTACCATACTAGCGGGAGGGAACACCGGGGAGCTGTTTTTT.

This clonotype was recorded at least ten times. This chain connects TRBV6-6 to TRBJ2-2; TRBD2 matches at 7 bases. V was clipped by 0 bases and J by 0 bases; unmatched bases: 7. This CDR3 has 18 amino acids. Looked up from germline, CDR1 is MNHNY and CDR2 is SVGAGI (reference sequence). The CDR3 bases are TGTGCCAGCAGTTACTCCGGGAGGTCAAAAACGAACACCGGGGAGCTGTTTTTT. Amino acid sequence: CASSYSGRSKTNTGELFF.

This rearrangement joins TRBV28 to TRBJ2-3; 12 nucleotides match TRBD2. V lost 8 bases to trimming and J lost 4 bases; unmatched junction nucleotides: 10. Germline loops: CDR1 MDHEN, CDR2 SYDVKM. This CDR3 region has 16 residues. The chain's CDR3 is CASFTLLAGGADTQYF. In nucleotides, the CDR3 is TGTGCCAGCTTTACCCTACTAGCGGGAGGTGCAGATACGCAGTATTTT.

V is TRBV4-3 and J is TRBJ2-7, with no clear D. Trimming removed 0 bases from V and 1 base from J, with 10 bases in between. The CDR3 is 15 amino acids. Germline assignment: CDR1 LGHNA and CDR2 YSLEER. The CDR3 loop is CASSQEESGSYEQYF. The DNA of the CDR3 is TGCGCCAGCAGCCAAGAAGAGTCAGGATCCTACGAGCAGTACTTC.

In this sample, this clonotype turned up many times. The chain couples TRBV30 to TRBJ2-4; 9 bases fit TRBD1. Germline V gene sequence: CDR1 GTSNPN, CDR2 SVGIG (reference sequence). The junction had 3 bases not matched to a gene; V was cut back by 0 bases and J by 9 bases. CDR3 length: 13 amino acids. The CDR3 reads CAWSVWTGVIQYF. The CDR3 nucleotides are TGTGCCTGGAGTGTATGGACAGGGGTCATTCAGTACTTC. Full variable domain (missing parts from reference TRBV30 and TRBJ2-4): SQTIHQWPATLVQPVGSPLSLECTVEGTSNPNLYWYRQAAGRGLQLLFYSVGIGQISSEVPQNLSASRPQDRQFILSSKKLLLSDSGFYLCAWSVWTGVIQYFGAGTRLSVL.

This clonotype was detected a few times. This may arise from a read error, as a much more abundant clone is one base away. V and J are TRBV7-2 and TRBJ2-7, with D possibly TRBD2 on 5 matching bases. Germline loops: CDR1 SGHTA, CDR2 FQGNSA. V lost 2 bases to trimming and J lost 3 bases, with 8 bases between them. This CDR3 has 13 amino acids. The CDR3 sequence: CASSLSGLYEQYF. The CDR3 coding sequence is TGTGCCAGCAGCTTAAGCGGACTCTACGAGCAGTACTTC.

This clonotype was detected many times. The genes are TRBV12-5 and TRBJ2-3; 7 bases are shared with TRBD2. Looked up from germline, CDR1 is LGHNT and CDR2 is FRNRAP. The CDR3 runs to 15 residues. Trimming removed 3 bases from V and 2 bases from J; junction bases left unmatched: 5. In nucleotides, the CDR3 is TGTGCTAGTGGTTTACGCGGGGGATACACAGATACGCAGTATTTT. As protein: CASGLRGGYTDTQYF.

A few counts support this clonotype. This rearrangement joins TRBV19 to TRBJ2-3, with D tentatively TRBD1 or TRBD2 (5 bases each). Germline V CDR1 and CDR2: LNHDA, SQIVND (reference sequence). This CDR3 contains 15 residues. Between the trimmed V and J ends, which lost 3 bases and 0 bases, there was a span of 10 bases. CDR3 region: CASSITGPSTDTQYF. Here the CDR3 DNA reads TGTGCCAGTAGTATTACGGGACCTAGCACAGATACGCAGTATTTT.

In this sample, this clonotype turned up a few times. The chain recombines TRBV14 with TRBJ2-1, with D possibly TRBD2 on 5 matching bases. The germline V gene encodes CDR1 SGHDN and CDR2 FVKESK. This CDR3 has 18 residues. Trimming cost V 4 bases and J 8 bases, with 27 bases left between them. The CDR3 spells CASSLNSIGLDWRYEQFF. CDR3 DNA: TGTGCCAGCAGCCTGAATTCTATTGGCCTCGACTGGAGGTATGAGCAGTTCTTC.

The chain links TRBV2 to TRBJ2-7, with 7 bases that match TRBD1. The germline gives CDR1 SNHLY, CDR2 FYNNEI. The CDR3 is 14 residues long. Losses at the gene ends were 6 bases for V and 3 bases for J; bases not matched to a gene: 8. CDR3 bases: TGTGCCAGCAGGCCGGGACAGAGTCTCTACGAGCAGTACTTC. Protein product: CASRPGQSLYEQYF.

Ten or more counts support this clonotype. V is TRBV10-3 and J is TRBJ2-3; unclear D gene. V was clipped by 6 bases and J by 0 bases, with 7 bases between them. The germline V gene encodes CDR1 ENHRY and CDR2 SYGVKD. The CDR3 sequence is 13 residues long. DNA for the CDR3: TGTGCCATCAGGGACGGGAGCACAGATACGCAGTATTTT. It codes for CAIRDGSTDTQYF.

This clonotype was detected many times. This chain joins TRBV6-1 and TRBJ1-6; weak D call: TRBD1 (6 bases). CDR3 length: 15 residues. Germline loops: CDR1 MNHNS, CDR2 SASEGT. Deletions cut 2 bases from V and 6 bases from J, with 11 bases between. Here the CDR3 reads CASSELRGRNSPLHF. The DNA for the CDR3 is TGTGCCAGCAGTGAACTCCGGGGGCGTAATTCACCCCTCCACTTT.

This clonotype was observed many times. This chain joins TRBV12-3 or TRBV12-4 and TRBJ1-1; D not certain. The V and J ends lost 3 bases and 1 base respectively, with 9 bases between them. The CDR3 length is 14 residues. The CDR3 spells CASSFGYTNTEAFF. In nucleotides, the CDR3 is TGTGCCAGCAGTTTTGGTTATACGAACACTGAAGCTTTCTTT.